The 8 T cell receptor beta chains below all came from one sample that was sequenced in a study of blood T cell repertoires in COVID-19. TCRdb's table, derived via immunoSEQ multiplex PCR, lists solely in-frame clones and lacks some. In the table there are 200,000 to 250,000 clones, around 88% of which are singletons. The sequenced sample consisted of peripheral blood. All receptors derive from a man between 18 and 29 years old with active or convalescent COVID-19.

The chain employs TRBV30 and TRBJ2-7; the D is unclear. Germline V gene sequence: CDR1 GTSNPN, CDR2 SVGIG (reference sequence). The CDR3 loop spans 13 amino acids. V shed 7 bases and J shed 7 bases, with 20 bases lying between them. CDR3 sequence reads: CALGRYGPVEQYF. In DNA form, the CDR3 reads TGTGCCTTAGGCAGGTACGGCCCTGTGGAGCAGTACTTC.

The rearrangement uses TRBV6-2 or TRBV6-3 and TRBJ2-2, with D maybe TRBD1 (5 bases). Per germline, CDR1 MNHEY and CDR2 SVGEGT. CDR3 length: 13 residues. V was cut by 6 bases and J by 4 bases, with 9 bases left in between. The CDR3: CASSDRVTGELFF. As DNA, the CDR3 is TGTGCCAGCAGCGACAGAGTCACCGGGGAGCTGTTTTTT.

The V and J genes are TRBV18 and TRBJ2-3; TRBD2 might be the D (6 bases). The CDR3 consists of 13 residues. CDR1 is KGHSH, CDR2 LQKENI, per germline. Trimming removed 0 bases at V and 9 bases at J, with 10 bases between. The chain's CDR3 is CASSPPTSPTQYF. The CDR3, as DNA: TGTGCCAGCTCACCACCGACTAGTCCAACGCAGTATTTT.

This rearrangement joins TRBV27 to TRBJ2-1; a weak D match, TRBD2 (6 bases). V lost 3 bases and J lost 0, with 6 bases in between. Germline V gives CDR1 MNHEY, CDR2 SMNVEV (reference sequence). The CDR3 is 14 amino acids. In nucleotides, the CDR3 is TGTGCCAGCAGTTTCGGGGGCTCCTACAATGAGCAGTTCTTC. Translated: CASSFGGSYNEQFF.

The chain recombines TRBV20-1 with TRBJ1-3; D may be TRBD1 (5 bases). The germline CDR1 and CDR2 sequences are DFQATT and SNEGSKA (reference sequence). The CDR3 runs to 13 residues. V was cut by 3 bases and J by 4 bases, with 10 bases left in between. CDR3 amino acids: CSASVPGGNTIYF. CDR3 DNA: TGCAGTGCTAGTGTACCAGGGGGAAACACCATATATTTT.

The chain employs TRBV2 and TRBJ1-2; the D gene is possibly TRBD1 (5 bases). The ends were cut back, 2 bases at V and 0 bases at J, with 10 bases in the middle. The germline gives CDR1 SNHLY, CDR2 FYNNEI. The CDR3 sequence is 15 residues long. CDR3 region: CASSEKGVTNYGYTF. For the CDR3, the DNA is TGTGCCAGCAGTGAAAAAGGGGTAACTAACTATGGCTACACCTTC.

CDR3 nucleotide sequence: TGTGCCAGCAGTTTTCAGCGGATAGAGACCCAGTACTTC. Its translation: CASSFQRIETQYF. The genes are TRBV28 and TRBJ2-5; the D gene is possibly TRBD2 (5 bases). The V and J ends lost 3 bases and 4 bases respectively, with 9 bases between them. The CDR3 runs 13 residues. Per the germline V gene, CDR1 is MDHEN and CDR2 is SYDVKM.

V gene TRBV6-5 combines with J gene TRBJ2-1, with 13 bases identical to TRBD2. CDR1 and CDR2 from the germline V gene are MNHEY and SVGAGI. The CDR3 has 14 residues. With V trimmed by 9 bases and J by 10 bases, 9 bases remained unmatched. The CDR3 DNA reads as TGTGCCAGTGGGGGACTAGCGGGGTCGGGGGAGCAGTTCTTC. It is translated as CASGGLAGSGEQFF.